A few counts support the clone carrying this TCR beta chain. The antigen is not known. This entry comes from a study of cytotoxic CD8 clonotypes in ibrutinib-treated CLL. Whole-study context: Partial response occurred in about 25 patients and complete response in 2; at median about 6 years, around 14 remained remitted and 12 progressed. General study points: Baseline clonality, above age-matched healthy donor levels, tracked circulating CD8+ T-cell counts. The clonality rise at ibrutinib response reflected private clonotype expansion.

T cells were sequenced at a targeted depth of 1 in 200,000 to 1 in 1 million. Sequencing was performed with immunoSEQ multiplex PCR; in TCRdb, only in-frame clones are kept and a portion is missing. The sample includes approximately 120,000 clones, around 80% of them seen just once. This receptor was taken from a human donor with chronic lymphocytic leukemia. The starting material was PBMCs, obtained after 24 months of ibrutinib treatment.

CDR3 coding DNA: TGTGCCAGCAACACAGGGACAGCTTTCTTT. Amino acids: CASNTGTAFF. The V call is TRBV2, the J call TRBJ1-1, with D possibly being TRBD1 (6 bases). The germline gives CDR1 SNHLY, CDR2 FYNNEI. CDR3 length equals 10 residues. Trimming cost V 7 bases and J 10 bases, with 10 bases left between them.